Sequencing of this T cell receptor (beta chain) was carried out in a study of blood T cells in healthy people across ages. Germline V gene data show CDR1 as GTSNPN and CDR2 as SVGIG (reference sequence). This CDR3 is 16 amino acids long. Trimming took 4 bases from V and 1 from J; bases not matched to a gene: 7. With a J-beta primer mix and a sample-barcoded 5' primer, a second PCR ran roughly 6 to 11 cycles. TCRdb itself ran the 5' RACE reads through MiXCR, one entry per CDR3 protein. This sample carries around 940,000 distinct CDR3 sequences, 51% of them seen once, and the ten largest clones take 20% to 25%.

The TCR was taken from a woman aged 60-70 years in good health. What was sequenced was blood. The chain employs TRBV30 and TRBJ2-3; 11 bases match TRBD2. CDR3 bases: TGTGCCTGGAATGTATTGACTAGCGGGGGCACAGATACGCAGTATTTT. Amino acid sequence: CAWNVLTSGGTDTQYF.